The 26 T cell receptor beta chains below all came from one sample that was sequenced in a study of blood T cell repertoires in COVID-19. Sequenced by immunoSEQ multiplex PCR; TCRdb stores in-frame clones only, minus some. The table shows about 270,000 clones, with approximately 90% occurring only once. The material sequenced was PBMCs or T cells enriched from blood (not recorded which). These receptors came from a woman aged 25 to 39 with acute COVID-19.

The rearrangement joins TRBV19 to TRBJ1-4, with TRBD1 identical over 7 bases. The CDR3 has 14 amino acids. The V and J ends lost 10 bases and 5 bases, in that order; junction bases with no gene match: 10. Germline lookup yields CDR1 LNHDA and CDR2 SQIVND (reference sequence). In nucleotides, the CDR3 is TGTGCCACCAAGGGGACAGCCGTAAATGAAAAACTGTTTTTT. Protein product: CATKGTAVNEKLFF.

The V and J genes are TRBV6-2 or TRBV6-3 and TRBJ2-1; TRBD2 might be the D (6 bases). The CDR3 spans 15 residues. CDR1 is MNHEY and CDR2 is SVGEGT in the germline V gene. V lost 4 bases and J 4 bases, leaving 14 bases between the germline ends. DNA for the CDR3: TGTGCCAGCAGTTCTGCGGGGCTGAATTACAATGAGCAGTTCTTC. Translation gives CASSSAGLNYNEQFF.

This chain joins TRBV3-1 (or the pseudogene TRBV3-2) and TRBJ1-6; D is unresolved. This CDR3 comprises 14 residues. Germline CDR1 and CDR2: LGHDT and YNNKEL (reference sequence). V was trimmed by 0 bases and J by 4 bases, leaving 4 bases between them. The CDR3 region has the DNA TGTGCCAGCAGCCAAGAGAGATATAATTCACCCCTCCACTTT. Encoded protein: CASSQERYNSPLHF.

V usage is TRBV18 and J usage is TRBJ2-1; 13 bases match TRBD2. Germline V gene sequence: CDR1 KGHSH, CDR2 LQKENI. V lost 2 bases and J lost 6; bases outside the gene matches: 1. The CDR3 totals 15 residues. The CDR3 nucleotides read TGTGCCAGCTCACCAGGACTAGCGGGAGTCAATGAGCAGTTCTTC. It is translated as CASSPGLAGVNEQFF.

The rearrangement links TRBV2 to TRBJ1-2; 7 nucleotides agree with TRBD1. The germline gives CDR1 SNHLY, CDR2 FYNNEI. The trim removed 2 bases at V and 5 bases at J, leaving 8 bases unmatched. This CDR3 spans 15 amino acids. Here the CDR3 reads CASSETQGESYGYTF. CDR3 DNA: TGTGCCAGCAGTGAAACTCAGGGGGAGTCGTATGGCTACACCTTC.

This clone was observed a handful of times. DNA for the CDR3: TGTGCCAGCAGTTACACCGGACAGGGAGGCACTGAAGCTTTCTTT. Translation: CASSYTGQGGTEAFF. The chain is built from TRBV6-2 or TRBV6-3 and TRBJ1-1; 8 nucleotides align to TRBD1. This CDR3 spans 15 amino acids. Per the germline V gene, CDR1 is MNHEY and CDR2 is SVGEGT. V lost 2 bases and J lost 4; bases outside the gene matches: 6.

The V and J genes are TRBV3-1 (or the pseudogene TRBV3-2) and TRBJ1-5; D is possibly TRBD1 (6 bases). CDR1 and CDR2 (germline): LGHDT, YNNKEL (reference sequence). Trimming stripped 0 bases from V and 0 bases from J, with 15 bases between. CDR3 length equals 18 residues. The CDR3 sequence: CASSQDSGGDISNQPQHF. The CDR3 coding sequence is TGTGCCAGCAGCCAAGATTCGGGGGGCGACATTAGCAATCAGCCCCAGCATTTT.

The chain employs TRBV7-6 and TRBJ2-1, with 10 bases matching TRBD2. V was pared by 0 bases and J by 4 bases, with 0 bases of the junction left unmatched. In germline, CDR1 is SGHVS, CDR2 FNYEAQ. The CDR3 totals 15 residues. CDR3 DNA: TGTGCCAGCAGCTTAGCTAGCGGGAGGTACAATGAGCAGTTCTTC. Protein product: CASSLASGRYNEQFF.

CDR3 in amino acids: CASSPRDRVNTGELFF. The CDR3 DNA is TGTGCCAGCAGCCCACGGGACAGGGTAAACACCGGGGAGCTGTTTTTT. The chain uses TRBV5-6 and TRBJ2-2; 9 bases map to TRBD1. This CDR3 spans 16 amino acids. With V trimmed by 4 bases and J by 2 bases, 6 bases remained unmatched. Germline CDR1 SGHDT, CDR2 YYEEEE.

The chain is built from TRBV7-8 and TRBJ2-1, with TRBD2 as a possible D gene (5 bases). V shed 2 bases and J shed 5 bases, with 16 bases lying between them. The CDR3 is 16 amino acids. CDR1 SGHVS and CDR2 FQNEAQ come from the germline V gene. CDR3 DNA sequence: TGTGCCAGCAGCTTAATCTCTAGCCTTATAAACAATGAGCAGTTCTTC. This translates into CASSLISSLINNEQFF.

The rearrangement uses TRBV4-1 and TRBJ2-2; the match to TRBD2 covers 8 bases. V was clipped by 0 bases and J by 2 bases; unmatched bases: 5. Germline V gene lookup returns CDR1 MGHRA and CDR2 YSYEKL. The CDR3 loop spans 17 amino acids. In nucleotides, the CDR3 is TGCGCCAGCAGCCAAGAACCTAGCGGGCGAAACACCGGGGAGCTGTTTTTT. Encoded protein: CASSQEPSGRNTGELFF.

The chain joins TRBV7-2 to TRBJ1-1, with 9 bases aligning to TRBD1. From germline, CDR1 is SGHTA and CDR2 FQGNSA. The CDR3 is 15 residues long. V lost 1 base to trimming and J lost 4 bases; unmatched junction nucleotides: 4. CDR3: CASSLVVTGGTEAFF. CDR3 DNA sequence: TGTGCCAGCAGCTTAGTAGTGACAGGGGGCACTGAAGCTTTCTTT.

The rearrangement uses TRBV6-5 and TRBJ1-2; D might be TRBD1 (6 bases). The ends were cut back, 6 bases at V and 2 bases at J, with 10 bases in the middle. The CDR3 is 13 amino acids. Germline V gene data show CDR1 as MNHEY and CDR2 as SVGAGI. This CDR3 reads CASSRTENYGYTF. In nucleotides, the CDR3 is TGTGCCAGCAGCCGGACAGAGAACTATGGCTACACCTTC.

The chain is built from TRBV24-1 and TRBJ2-3, with TRBD1 as a possible D gene (5 bases). CDR1 is KGHDR and CDR2 is SFDVKD in the germline V gene. V was shortened by 3 bases and J by 2 bases, with 11 bases between the two germline ends. The CDR3 has 15 residues. The CDR3 DNA sequence: TGTGCCACCAGTGATAAACAGGCCTACACAGATACGCAGTATTTT. This gives the protein CATSDKQAYTDTQYF.

This chain links TRBV29-1 with TRBJ2-1, with D possibly matching TRBD1 (6 bases). The germline gives CDR1 SQVTM, CDR2 ANQGSEA. The CDR3 spans 11 residues. V lost 5 bases and J 7 bases, leaving 9 bases between the germline ends. The chain's CDR3 is CSVSGVNEQFF. In DNA, the CDR3 is TGCAGCGTTTCAGGGGTAAATGAGCAGTTCTTC.

CDR3 in amino acids: CASNQAGVEETQYF. The CDR3 DNA reads as TGTGCCAGTAATCAAGCGGGAGTAGAAGAGACCCAGTACTTC. The chain links TRBV19 to TRBJ2-5; 8 positions agree with TRBD2. CDR3 length: 14 residues. From germline, CDR1 is LNHDA and CDR2 SQIVND (reference sequence). Unmatched junction bases numbered 7, after V lost 7 bases and J lost 3 bases.

V and J are TRBV9 and TRBJ1-3, with 7 positions matching TRBD1. The CDR3 consists of 14 residues. V was pared by 5 bases and J by 4 bases, with 6 bases of the junction left unmatched. Germline loops: CDR1 SGDLS, CDR2 YYNGEE. CDR3 in DNA: TGTGCCAGCAGTCCAGGGGGTGACGGAAACACCATATATTTT. This gives the protein CASSPGGDGNTIYF.

This chain joins TRBV27 and TRBJ2-2; the match to TRBD2 covers 11 bases. V dropped 4 bases and J dropped 3; count of bases not matched to a gene: 7. CDR3 length equals 17 residues. The germline gives CDR1 MNHEY, CDR2 SMNVEV (reference sequence). CDR3 in DNA: TGTGCCAGCAGTTCACTAGCGGGAGTCGAGGACACCGGGGAGCTGTTTTTT. It specifies CASSSLAGVEDTGELFF.

DNA for the CDR3: TGTGCCAGCAGTTTATCAACTAGCGGGACCTACAATGAGCAGTTCTTC. Amino acid sequence: CASSLSTSGTYNEQFF. The chain combines TRBV28 with TRBJ2-1, with TRBD2 matching over 10 bases. CDR3 length: 16 residues. Germline loops: CDR1 MDHEN, CDR2 SYDVKM. J lost 2 bases, V lost 1 base, and 2 bases had no gene match.

CDR3: CASTPSGRGLETQYF. The DNA of the CDR3 is TGTGCCAGCACCCCTAGCGGGAGGGGCTTAGAGACCCAGTACTTC. This rearrangement joins TRBV28 to TRBJ2-5; TRBD2 aligns across 12 bases. CDR3 size: 15 residues. Germline V gene data show CDR1 as MDHEN and CDR2 as SYDVKM. Trimming removed 7 bases from V and 4 bases from J; junction bases left unmatched: 7.

The chain combines TRBV3-1 (or the pseudogene TRBV3-2) with TRBJ2-5; a weak D match, TRBD1 (6 bases). This CDR3 is 14 amino acids long. CDR1 and CDR2 (germline): LGHDT, YNNKEL (reference sequence). Trimming cost V 4 bases and J 2 bases, with 11 bases left between them. In DNA form, the CDR3 reads TGTGCCAGCAGCCCCGACAGGACTCAAGAGACCCAGTACTTC. This gives the protein CASSPDRTQETQYF.

The chain couples TRBV6-1 to TRBJ2-7; tentative D call: TRBD1 (6 bases). From germline, CDR1 is MNHNS and CDR2 SASEGT. The CDR3 consists of 18 residues. Trimming cost V 3 bases and J 2 bases, with 23 bases left between them. The CDR3 is CASSESVYRAESPYEQYF. Here the CDR3 DNA reads TGTGCCAGCAGTGAGTCTGTGTACAGGGCGGAATCGCCCTACGAGCAGTACTTC.

This CDR3 is CAISESAGTYEQYF. The CDR3 DNA follows: TGTGCCATCAGTGAGTCGGCAGGGACCTACGAGCAGTACTTC. The rearrangement uses TRBV10-3 and TRBJ2-7, with a weak D call TRBD1 (5 bases). Germline V CDR1 and CDR2: ENHRY, SYGVKD. The CDR3 runs 14 residues. V gave up 0 bases and J gave up 2 bases, with 8 bases separating them.

The rearrangement uses TRBV29-1 and TRBJ2-5; the match to TRBD1 covers 9 bases. Looked up from germline, CDR1 is SQVTM and CDR2 is ANQGSEA. The CDR3 spans 15 residues. After removal of 8 bases from V and 5 bases from J, the junction contained 15 bases not matched to a gene. The CDR3 reads CSTVGTGGFGETQYF. CDR3 nucleotide sequence: TGCAGCACAGTAGGAACAGGGGGCTTTGGGGAGACCCAGTACTTC.

The chain links TRBV27 to TRBJ2-7, with a tentative D call TRBD2 (5 bases). Trimming stripped 6 bases from V and 4 bases from J, with 16 bases between. Germline V gives CDR1 MNHEY, CDR2 SMNVEV (reference sequence). There are 14 residues in the CDR3. CDR3 loop: CASRLREGVYEQYF. The CDR3 region has the DNA TGTGCCAGCAGGCTGAGGGAAGGAGTATACGAGCAGTACTTC.

This chain joins TRBV28 and TRBJ1-1; possibly TRBD1 for D (6 bases). Germline V gene data show CDR1 as MDHEN and CDR2 as SYDVKM. This CDR3 has 19 residues. Trimming took 2 bases from V and 0 from J, leaving 22 bases between them. CDR3 sequence reads: CASSLDGWWGTGLNTEAFF. CDR3 DNA: TGTGCCAGCAGTTTAGATGGTTGGTGGGGAACAGGGCTGAACACTGAAGCTTTCTTT.